The source of this T cell receptor beta chain is a study of blood T cell repertoires in COVID-19. V gave up 3 bases and J gave up 0 bases, with 6 bases separating them. Germline V gene lookup returns CDR1 SGHRS and CDR2 YFSETQ. The CDR3 extends over 13 amino acids. Per the study methods: Nucleated cell counts were estimated from reference gene primer amplification. TCRdb keeps only in-frame clones here, not all; method: immunoSEQ multiplex PCR. The V and J calls and clone size were taken over from that table, and D and trimming were inferred from the DNA. Seen here are 250,000 to 350,000 clones, 75% to 90% observed once, and the top ten hold 10% to 15%. Seattle-derived patients entered the study during active infection and were followed longitudinally.

This sequence originates from a woman between 65 and 79 years old with COVID-19, enrolled during active disease. The chain joins TRBV5-1 to TRBJ1-1; the D gene is possibly TRBD1 (6 bases). The sequenced sample consisted of peripheral blood. In nucleotides, the CDR3 is TGCGCCAGCAGCTGGACAGTGAACACTGAAGCTTTCTTT. Its protein is CASSWTVNTEAFF.